This is a list of T cell receptor beta chains from one sample in a study of cytomegalovirus exposure and HLA in healthy donors. Repertoires were generated with immunoSEQ multiplex PCR, while TCRdb's copy carries only in-frame clones and drops some. Of some 120,000 clones listed, 70% to 75% are singletons. The specimen sequenced was PBMCs. The receptors stem from a woman in her thirties or forties in good health and CMV-seropositive. The CDR3 runs from the conserved cysteine through the conserved F or W. Fields, in order: D gene, clone size, V gene, J gene, CDR3 protein, CDR3 DNA. A D gene is named only where the DNA matches it firmly. Not all rows give a size; the values are once, few, many and, for expanded clones, a class.

d_call: TRBD2; clone_size: -; v_call: TRBV11-2; j_call: TRBJ2-1; cdr3_aa: CASSLGGTSGGTNEQFF; cdr3_nt: TGTGCCAGCAGCTTGGGGGGGACTAGCGGGGGGACCAATGAGCAGTTCTTC
d_call: TRBD1; clone_size: few; v_call: TRBV7-2; j_call: TRBJ1-5; cdr3_aa: CASSADRESNQPQHF; cdr3_nt: TGTGCCAGCAGCGCGGACAGGGAAAGCAATCAGCCCCAGCATTTT
d_call: -; clone_size: -; v_call: TRBV30; j_call: TRBJ1-2; cdr3_aa: CAWSPLGSSYGYTF; cdr3_nt: TGTGCCTGGAGTCCCCTAGGCAGCTCCTATGGCTACACCTTC
d_call: TRBD1; clone_size: once; v_call: TRBV6-1; j_call: TRBJ2-7; cdr3_aa: CASSRTGLNEQYF; cdr3_nt: TGTGCCAGCAGTAGGACAGGGCTGAACGAGCAGTACTTC
d_call: -; clone_size: -; v_call: TRBV29-1; j_call: TRBJ2-6; cdr3_aa: CSVEDPLSGANVLTF; cdr3_nt: TGCAGCGTTGAAGATCCCCTCTCTGGGGCCAACGTCCTGACTTTC
d_call: -; clone_size: -; v_call: TRBV4-3; j_call: TRBJ2-3; cdr3_aa: CASSQDLLAPTDTQYF; cdr3_nt: TGCGCCAGCAGCCAAGATCTCCTAGCGCCCACAGATACGCAGTATTTT
d_call: TRBD1; clone_size: -; v_call: TRBV28; j_call: TRBJ1-4; cdr3_aa: CASKTGQTNEKLFF; cdr3_nt: TGTGCCAGCAAAACGGGACAGACTAATGAAAAACTGTTTTTT
d_call: TRBD1; clone_size: few; v_call: TRBV6-4; j_call: TRBJ1-1; cdr3_aa: CASSQGENTEAFF; cdr3_nt: TGTGCCAGCAGTCAGGGGGAGAACACTGAAGCTTTCTTT
d_call: -; clone_size: -; v_call: TRBV6-5; j_call: TRBJ1-1; cdr3_aa: CASSHPGTEAFF; cdr3_nt: TGTGCCAGCAGTCACCCAGGCACTGAAGCTTTCTTT
d_call: TRBD1; clone_size: -; v_call: TRBV6-6; j_call: TRBJ2-7; cdr3_aa: CASRADGTGRHEQYF; cdr3_nt: TGTGCCAGCAGGGCGGACGGGACAGGGAGACACGAGCAGTACTTC
d_call: -; clone_size: few; v_call: TRBV4-3; j_call: TRBJ1-1; cdr3_aa: CASSQDLNGNTEAFF; cdr3_nt: TGCGCCAGCAGCCAAGATTTGAACGGGAACACTGAAGCTTTCTTT
d_call: TRBD1; clone_size: -; v_call: TRBV5-1; j_call: TRBJ2-7; cdr3_aa: CASSLEITGGEQYF; cdr3_nt: TGCGCCAGCAGCTTGGAGATTACAGGGGGCGAGCAGTACTTC
d_call: -; clone_size: many; v_call: TRBV4-3; j_call: TRBJ1-3; cdr3_aa: CASSQDGPSSPYSGNTIYF; cdr3_nt: TGCGCCAGCAGCCAAGATGGTCCTAGCAGCCCTTACTCTGGAAACACCATATATTTT
d_call: TRBD2; clone_size: -; v_call: TRBV28; j_call: TRBJ2-3; cdr3_aa: CASTKLARTDTQYF; cdr3_nt: TGTGCCAGCACTAAACTAGCGCGCACAGATACGCAGTATTTT
d_call: TRBD1; clone_size: -; v_call: TRBV7-9; j_call: TRBJ1-1; cdr3_aa: CASSLTGGSEAFF; cdr3_nt: TGTGCCAGCAGCTTAACAGGGGGGTCCGAAGCTTTCTTT
d_call: TRBD2; clone_size: -; v_call: TRBV6-1; j_call: TRBJ2-7; cdr3_aa: CAGGLGVGAYEQYF; cdr3_nt: TGTGCCGGGGGACTAGGGGTGGGCGCCTACGAGCAGTACTTC
d_call: TRBD2; clone_size: once; v_call: TRBV29-1; j_call: TRBJ2-3; cdr3_aa: CSVEESLAGEPKYTDTQYF; cdr3_nt: TGCAGCGTTGAAGAGTCACTAGCGGGAGAACCTAAATACACAGATACGCAGTATTTT
d_call: TRBD1; clone_size: few; v_call: TRBV7-2; j_call: TRBJ2-7; cdr3_aa: CASSLGQGVGEQYF; cdr3_nt: TGTGCCAGCAGCTTGGGACAGGGGGTGGGGGAGCAGTACTTC
d_call: -; clone_size: -; v_call: TRBV6-1; j_call: TRBJ2-1; cdr3_aa: CASSEATIEQFF; cdr3_nt: TGTGCCAGCAGTGAAGCGACTATTGAGCAGTTCTTC
d_call: -; clone_size: once; v_call: TRBV28; j_call: TRBJ2-5; cdr3_aa: CASSPDSRETQYF; cdr3_nt: TGTGCCAGCAGTCCGGACTCCCGGGAGACCCAGTACTTC
d_call: -; clone_size: -; v_call: TRBV6-4; j_call: TRBJ2-2; cdr3_aa: CASSSGGELFF; cdr3_nt: TGTGCCAGCAGTTCGGGCGGGGAGCTGTTTTTT
d_call: TRBD2; clone_size: many; v_call: TRBV5-4; j_call: TRBJ2-3; cdr3_aa: CASSPWEAGGADTQYF; cdr3_nt: TGTGCCAGCAGCCCGTGGGAGGCGGGGGGGGCAGATACGCAGTATTTT
d_call: -; clone_size: medium-sized; v_call: TRBV6-1; j_call: TRBJ2-7; cdr3_aa: CAIQTGISYEQYF; cdr3_nt: TGTGCGATCCAAACCGGGATCTCCTACGAGCAGTACTTC
d_call: -; clone_size: -; v_call: TRBV6-1; j_call: TRBJ1-3; cdr3_aa: CASSVAASGNTIYF; cdr3_nt: TGTGCCAGCAGTGTAGCAGCCTCTGGAAACACCATATATTTT
d_call: TRBD1; clone_size: -; v_call: TRBV7-2; j_call: TRBJ1-6; cdr3_aa: CASSTITGGNSPLHF; cdr3_nt: TGTGCCAGCAGCACAATTACAGGGGGTAATTCACCCCTCCACTTT
d_call: TRBD1; clone_size: -; v_call: TRBV15; j_call: TRBJ2-2; cdr3_aa: CATSSLGTGRAGELFF; cdr3_nt: TGTGCCACCAGCAGCCTCGGGACAGGTCGAGCCGGGGAGCTGTTTTTT
d_call: TRBD1; clone_size: few; v_call: TRBV7-9; j_call: TRBJ1-2; cdr3_aa: CSSSPGQGNGATF; cdr3_nt: TGTTCCAGCAGCCCGGGACAGGGCAACGGGGCCACCTTC
d_call: -; clone_size: few; v_call: TRBV2; j_call: TRBJ2-1; cdr3_aa: CASRAGSSINNEQFF; cdr3_nt: TGTGCCAGCAGGGCGGGCAGTTCGATTAACAATGAGCAGTTCTTC